The 30 T cell receptor beta chains in this list originate from one sample, sequenced in a study of T cell responses to AZD1222 COVID-19 vaccine (dated by TCRdb to 2020 to 2023). Receptor libraries were prepared by the immunoSEQ multiplex PCR assay. TCRdb's version of the immuneACCESS table is confined to in-frame rearrangements and falls short of the full clone set. An unresolved V gene accounts for under half of the shortfall where checked; the remainder is of unknown origin. Here the sample has 110,000 or so clones; 70% to 90% occur a single time. The ten largest clones represent under 20% of the sample. Read against the paper, the sample's time point label means: baseline before first vaccination. The specimen was peripheral blood, collected on day 0 of AZD1222 vaccination. The receptor source for this set is an adult in good health.

The rearrangement links TRBV5-1 to TRBJ2-5; a possible D gene is TRBD2 (6 bases). The CDR3 is 14 amino acids. V lost 4 bases and J lost 4, with 14 bases in between. CDR1 is SGHRS and CDR2 is YFSETQ in the germline V gene. The CDR3 sequence is CASSPGGGRETQYF. CDR3 nucleotide sequence: TGCGCCAGCAGCCCCGGCGGAGGGAGAGAGACCCAGTACTTC.

The DNA of the CDR3 is TGTGCCAGCACCGAAGGGCCCGGGGGGTATAGCAATCAGCCCCAGCATTTT. Translating gives CASTEGPGGYSNQPQHF. J is TRBJ1-5 and V is TRBV2; perhaps TRBD1 as D (5 bases). The V end lost 7 bases, the J end lost 0 bases, and 19 bases lay between the germline ends. Looked up from germline, CDR1 is SNHLY and CDR2 is FYNNEI. The CDR3 spans 17 residues.

This chain uses TRBV5-1 with TRBJ1-6; possible D gene TRBD1, 6 bases. V was shortened by 2 bases and J by 0 bases, with 12 bases between the two germline ends. The CDR3 contains 17 residues. The germline V gene has CDR1 SGHRS and CDR2 YFSETQ. Here the CDR3 reads CASSLRTASSYNSPLHF. In DNA form, the CDR3 reads TGCGCCAGCAGCTTACGGACAGCGAGCTCCTATAATTCACCCCTCCACTTT.

The chain uses TRBV5-1 and TRBJ2-2; D is possibly TRBD1 or TRBD2 (6 bases each). The CDR3 has 16 residues. Germline V gene lookup returns CDR1 SGHRS and CDR2 YFSETQ. V was trimmed by 0 bases and J by 4 bases, leaving 13 bases between them. CDR3 region: CASSLGSGAVTGELFF. The CDR3 coding sequence is TGCGCCAGCAGCTTGGGCTCGGGGGCCGTCACCGGGGAGCTGTTTTTT.

V and J are TRBV7-2 and TRBJ1-1; the D is unclear. Trimming left V 3 bases short and J 5 bases short, with 10 bases between. Germline CDR1 and CDR2: SGHTA and FQGNSA. This CDR3 comprises 13 residues. The CDR3 loop reads CASSFTSQTEAFF. Written as DNA, the CDR3 is TGTGCCAGCAGCTTTACGTCCCAGACTGAAGCTTTCTTT.

The sample holds one count of this clone. The chain recombines TRBV12-3 or TRBV12-4 with TRBJ2-7; a weak D match, TRBD2 (5 bases). Trimming removed 7 bases from V and 6 bases from J, with 13 bases in between. CDR3 size: 12 residues. Here the CDR3 reads CASNLGGSEQYF. The CDR3 DNA reads TGTGCCAGCAATTTGGGCGGGTCCGAGCAGTACTTC.

The rearrangement links TRBV24-1 to TRBJ2-2; 7 nucleotides match TRBD1. V lost 10 bases, J lost 7 bases, and 8 bases stayed unmatched. This CDR3 is built from 13 residues. Germline V CDR1 and CDR2: KGHDR, SFDVKD. CDR3 residues: CATGGALDGELFF. As DNA, the CDR3 is TGTGCCACAGGGGGCGCTTTAGACGGGGAGCTGTTTTTT.

The V call is TRBV11-3, the J call TRBJ1-2, with D perhaps matching TRBD1 (6 bases). In germline, CDR1 is SGHNT, CDR2 YENEEA. V lost 1 base and J 7 bases, leaving 16 bases between the germline ends. The CDR3 loop spans 15 amino acids. The CDR3 DNA is TGTGCCAGCAGCTTAGTGCAGGGGACGGGCAGTGGCTACACCTTC. Amino acid sequence: CASSLVQGTGSGYTF.

The rearrangement uses TRBV7-9 and TRBJ2-1; TRBD1 agrees at 9 bases. V lost 6 bases and J lost 2; bases outside the gene matches: 8. This CDR3 is 16 amino acids long. Looked up from germline, CDR1 is SEHNR and CDR2 is FQNEAQ (reference sequence). The CDR3 is CASSQETGGPYNEQFF. The CDR3 bases are TGTGCCAGCAGTCAGGAAACAGGGGGCCCCTACAATGAGCAGTTCTTC.

The genes are TRBV7-2 and TRBJ2-7, with 7 bases fitting TRBD2. The CDR3 runs 16 residues. Germline V lookup: CDR1 SGHTA, CDR2 FQGNSA. J gave up 1 base and V 5 bases, and 11 bases lay outside the gene matches. CDR3 bases: TGTGCCAGCAGCCCACTAGGACTAGGCTCTTCCTACGAGCAGTACGTC. Residues: CASSPLGLGSSYEQYV.

This sequence joins TRBV27 and TRBJ2-3, with D perhaps TRBD2 (5 bases). CDR1 is MNHEY and CDR2 is SMNVEV in the germline V gene (reference sequence). Trimming took 4 bases from V and 1 from J, leaving 27 bases between them. The CDR3 contains 20 residues. The DNA of the CDR3 is TGTGCCAGCAGTTCCTCCCTGACCCCTAAAATTTCCGGGGGCACAGATACGCAGTATTTT. Translated, it gives CASSSSLTPKISGGTDTQYF.

The V call is TRBV4-1, the J call TRBJ1-2; possible D gene TRBD1, 5 bases. This CDR3 contains 18 residues. Trimming took off 1 base at V and 6 bases at J, with 24 bases between the two ends. Germline CDR1 reads MGHRA; CDR2 reads YSYEKL. The CDR3 nucleotides read TGCGCCAGCAGCCAAGTAATACCTTGGAATCGGGACGTGGATGGCTACACCTTC. The encoded protein is CASSQVIPWNRDVDGYTF.

This clone was picked up a small number of times. The genes are TRBV29-1 and TRBJ1-1; D is possibly TRBD1 (5 bases). Germline V lookup: CDR1 SQVTM, CDR2 ANQGSEA. The CDR3 consists of 12 residues. The V and J ends lost 6 bases and 1 base respectively, with 9 bases between them. CDR3 DNA sequence: TGCAGCGTACTACAGGAGAACACTGAAGCTTTCTTT. It codes for CSVLQENTEAFF.

The J gene is TRBJ2-3, the V gene TRBV5-6; D is perhaps TRBD1 or TRBD2 (7 bases each). Germline assignment: CDR1 SGHDT and CDR2 YYEEEE. CDR3 length: 17 amino acids. The V gene lost 5 bases and the J gene lost 2 bases, with 21 bases spanning the gap. CDR3 sequence: CASSSRERDRFTDTQYF. CDR3 nucleotide sequence: TGTGCCAGCAGTTCCCGGGAGCGGGACAGATTCACAGATACGCAGTATTTT. The full variable domain, rest sourced from reference TRBV5-6 and TRBJ2-3, is DAGVTQSPTHLIKTRGQQVTLRCSPKSGHDTVSWYQQALGQGPQFIFQYYEEEERQRGNFPDRFSGHQFPNYSSELNVNALLLGDSALYLCASSSRERDRFTDTQYFGPGTRLTVL.

The gene calls are TRBV5-6 and TRBJ1-1; D is unclear. This CDR3 spans 14 amino acids. From germline, CDR1 is SGHDT and CDR2 YYEEEE. The V end was cut by 0 bases, the J end by 2 bases, with 8 bases between. The CDR3, as DNA: TGTGCCAGCAGCTTGGTAGGGAGAAACACTGAAGCTTTCTTT. It specifies CASSLVGRNTEAFF.

The rearrangement joins TRBV7-8 to TRBJ2-3; 7 nucleotides agree with TRBD1. The V and J ends lost 5 bases and 4 bases, in that order; junction bases with no gene match: 0. This CDR3 region has 12 residues. Germline loops: CDR1 SGHVS, CDR2 FQNEAQ. This CDR3 is CASSQGADTQYF. As DNA, the CDR3 is TGTGCCAGCAGCCAGGGGGCAGATACGCAGTATTTT.

The V gene is TRBV5-1, the J gene TRBJ2-3; unclear D gene. The V end lost 0 bases, the J end lost 7 bases, and 15 bases lay between the germline ends. Germline loops: CDR1 SGHRS, CDR2 YFSETQ. The CDR3 has 15 residues. The CDR3 reads CASSLGQTGPHTQYF. The CDR3 coding sequence is TGCGCCAGCAGCTTGGGTCAGACCGGCCCCCATACGCAGTATTTT.

The chain couples TRBV6-1 to TRBJ1-5; 7 bases fit TRBD1. Germline V CDR1 and CDR2: MNHNS, SASEGT. There are 16 residues in the CDR3. After removal of 0 bases from V and 2 bases from J, the junction contained 4 bases not matched to a gene. The CDR3: CASSEARTGRNQPQHF. The CDR3 DNA reads as TGTGCCAGCAGTGAAGCCAGGACAGGTCGCAATCAGCCCCAGCATTTT.

V gene TRBV2 combines with J gene TRBJ1-2; D is ambiguous. V lost 6 bases to trimming and J lost 5 bases, with 16 bases between them. The germline CDR1 and CDR2 sequences are SNHLY and FYNNEI. This CDR3 is built from 14 residues. The CDR3 coding sequence is TGTGCCAGCAGCCGGGAACAGTTATCATATGGCTACACCTTC. This translates into CASSREQLSYGYTF.

This rearrangement joins TRBV14 to TRBJ1-3; no firm D call. The germline V and J ends were trimmed by 0 bases and 0 bases, with 3 bases remaining between them. CDR3 size: 14 residues. Germline V gene data show CDR1 as SGHDN and CDR2 as FVKESK. The CDR3 spells CASSQEVSGNTIYF. CDR3 bases: TGTGCCAGCAGCCAAGAGGTCTCTGGAAACACCATATATTTT.

This clone appeared once. This rearrangement joins TRBV5-4 to TRBJ2-1; D is perhaps TRBD1 (5 bases). This CDR3 spans 15 amino acids. Germline V CDR1 and CDR2: SGHNT, YYREEE (reference sequence). V lost 2 bases, J lost 0 bases, and 9 bases lay in between. The CDR3, as DNA: TGTGCCAGCAGCTTAGGGGCCAGCTCCTACAATGAGCAGTTCTTC. Its translation: CASSLGASSYNEQFF.

This clone was detected once. The CDR3 DNA follows: TGTGCCAGCAGTTACGGGGGCTCGATCACCGGGGAGCTGTTTTTT. Translating gives CASSYGGSITGELFF. The chain carries TRBV6-6 and TRBJ2-2, with D perhaps matching TRBD1 (6 bases). The CDR3 runs to 15 residues. With 2 bases removed from V and 4 bases from J, the gap between germline ends came to 11 bases. The germline V gene has CDR1 MNHNY and CDR2 SVGAGI (reference sequence).

The chain links TRBV4-2 to TRBJ2-1; TRBD2 aligns across 12 bases. The germline CDR1 and CDR2 sequences are LGHNA and YNFKEQ. Unmatched junction bases numbered 7, after V lost 0 bases and J lost 7 bases. This CDR3 has 17 amino acids. CDR3 amino acids: CASSQDGLAGGRNEQFF. Here the CDR3 DNA reads TGTGCCAGCAGCCAAGATGGTCTAGCGGGAGGGCGGAATGAGCAGTTCTTC.

The chain recombines TRBV19 with TRBJ2-3; D ambiguous. CDR1 LNHDA and CDR2 SQIVND come from the germline V gene (reference sequence). V was pared by 1 base and J by 1 base, with 15 bases between. This CDR3 has 17 residues. As DNA, the CDR3 is TGTGCCAGTAGTATAGGGTCCAGGTCCTCGGGCACAGATACGCAGTATTTT. It codes for CASSIGSRSSGTDTQYF.

The CDR3 sequence is CASSLGGMGLETQYF. DNA for the CDR3: TGCGCCAGCAGCTTGGGGGGAATGGGTTTGGAGACCCAGTACTTC. The chain is built from TRBV5-1 and TRBJ2-5; the D is unclear. CDR1 and CDR2 (germline): SGHRS, YFSETQ. V dropped 0 bases and J dropped 5 bases, with 14 bases sitting between them. The CDR3 loop spans 15 amino acids. Full variable domain (outside the CDR3, taken from reference TRBV5-1 and TRBJ2-5): KAGVTQTPRYLIKTRGQQVTLSCSPISGHRSVSWYQQTPGQGLQFLFEYFSETQRNKGNFPGRFSGRQFSNSRSEMNVSTLELGDSALYLCASSLGGMGLETQYFGPGTRLLVL.

This sequence joins TRBV18 and TRBJ2-2; D gene unclear. The CDR3 contains 13 residues. V was cut by 3 bases and J by 6 bases, with 8 bases left in between. The germline CDR1 and CDR2 sequences are KGHSH and LQKENI. The DNA for the CDR3 is TGTGCCAGCTCACCTGCAGGAGCCGGGGAGCTGTTTTTT. It is translated as CASSPAGAGELFF.

The chain recombines TRBV12-3 or TRBV12-4 with TRBJ1-4, with D perhaps matching TRBD1 (5 bases). The CDR3 contains 12 residues. V gave up 5 bases and J gave up 7 bases, with 8 bases separating them. As DNA, the CDR3 is TGTGCCAGCAGTGTCAGGGCTGAAAAACTGTTTTTT. Translating gives CASSVRAEKLFF.

J is TRBJ1-4 and V is TRBV7-2, with 9 bases lining up with TRBD1. CDR1 is SGHTA and CDR2 is FQGNSA in the germline V gene. The CDR3 loop spans 15 amino acids. J lost 8 bases, V lost 5 bases, and 9 bases had no gene match. CDR3 sequence: CASSPGDRGSEKLFF. The CDR3 bases are TGTGCCAGCAGCCCCGGAGACAGGGGGAGCGAAAAACTGTTTTTT.

The V and J genes are TRBV9 and TRBJ1-1, with D possibly TRBD1 on 5 matching bases. Between the trimmed V and J ends, which lost 2 bases and 4 bases, there was a span of 12 bases. The CDR3 loop spans 14 amino acids. Per germline, CDR1 SGDLS and CDR2 YYNGEE. In nucleotides, the CDR3 is TGTGCCAGCAGCGTTTGGGGGTTTGGCACTGAAGCTTTCTTT. This gives the protein CASSVWGFGTEAFF.

The rearrangement joins TRBV6-5 to TRBJ1-6; possible D gene TRBD1, 5 bases. Trimming took off 0 bases at V and 3 bases at J, with 6 bases between the two ends. Germline loops: CDR1 MNHEY, CDR2 SVGAGI. The CDR3 covers 15 residues. CDR3 in DNA: TGTGCCAGCAGTTACTCGGGGGTCTATAATTCACCCCTCCACTTT. It translates to CASSYSGVYNSPLHF.